Shown below are 5 T cell receptor beta chains from a single sample sequenced in a study of T cell responses to AZD1222 COVID-19 vaccine. The table came from immunoSEQ multiplex PCR; TCRdb's copy has only in-frame clones and leaves some out. This sample has under 150,000 clones, with approximately 85% found just once. This material consisted of peripheral blood, taken on day 0 of MenACWY control vaccination. The receptors here all came from an adult in good health.

This chain links TRBV2 with TRBJ1-4; 7 bases match TRBD1. The germline V gene has CDR1 SNHLY and CDR2 FYNNEI. The V and J ends lost 5 bases and 8 bases, in that order; junction bases with no gene match: 8. The CDR3 is 14 residues long. CDR3 nucleotides: TGTGCCAGCAGTCCACAGGGGCTGGGGGAAAAACTGTTTTTT. Encoded protein: CASSPQGLGEKLFF.

Only a few counts were recorded for this clone. This rearrangement joins TRBV20-1 to TRBJ1-2, with D possibly matching TRBD1 (5 bases). Germline V CDR1 and CDR2: DFQATT, SNEGSKA (reference sequence). This CDR3 is 15 amino acids long. Trimming took off 3 bases at V and 4 bases at J, with 18 bases between the two ends. This CDR3 is CSASAGPGDPYGYTF. The CDR3 bases are TGCAGTGCTAGTGCGGGGCCGGGAGACCCCTATGGCTACACCTTC.

The V call is TRBV5-1, the J call TRBJ1-6, with TRBD1 matching 7 bases. From germline, CDR1 is SGHRS and CDR2 YFSETQ. The CDR3 loop spans 14 amino acids. The ends lost 4 bases at V and 5 bases at J; junction bases unmatched: 3. The CDR3 region is CASSLGTDNSPLHF. DNA for the CDR3: TGCGCCAGCAGCCTGGGGACAGATAATTCACCCCTCCACTTT.

The gene calls are TRBV5-4 and TRBJ1-4; no clear D. The CDR3 runs 14 residues. V was shortened by 0 bases and J by 8 bases, with 11 bases between the two germline ends. Germline CDR1 reads SGHNT; CDR2 reads YYREEE (reference sequence). CDR3 loop: CASSLAAEEEKLFF. The CDR3 DNA sequence: TGTGCCAGCAGCTTGGCCGCGGAGGAAGAAAAACTGTTTTTT. Combining the CDR3 with reference TRBV5-4 and TRBJ1-4 gives the whole variable domain ETGVTQSPTHLIKTRGQQVTLRCSSQSGHNTVSWYQQALGQGPQFIFQYYREEENGRGNFPPRFSGLQFPNYSSELNVNALELDDSALYLCASSLAAEEEKLFFGSGTQLSVL.

The chain combines TRBV10-3 with TRBJ2-3; 8 bases agree with TRBD2. With 0 bases clipped from V and 5 bases from J, the junction kept 7 bases outside the gene matches. Germline loops: CDR1 ENHRY, CDR2 SYGVKD. The length of the CDR3 is 16 residues. DNA for the CDR3: TGTGCCATCAGTGAGTCGAATAGCGGGGCGGGAGATACGCAGTATTTT. It is translated as CAISESNSGAGDTQYF.